This T cell receptor beta chain is drawn from a study of blood T cell repertoires in COVID-19. Study background: Samples representing acute and convalescent COVID-19 were sourced from the United States, Italy and Spain. T cells, B-cell-depleted T cells, or PBMCs provided the cDNA or gDNA that served as material.

The Seattle patients, enrolled during active infection, were followed longitudinally. The CDR3 loop spans 14 amino acids. V dropped 8 bases and J dropped 1 base, with 14 bases sitting between them. Germline assignment: CDR1 MDHEN and CDR2 SYDVKM. Authors' data handling: Reference gene primer amplification gave estimated nucleated cell counts. Only in-frame clones appear in the TCRdb table, and some are missing; sequencing was by immunoSEQ multiplex PCR. That table supplies the V and J calls and clone size; D and trimming were determined from the DNA. The table includes 200,000 or so clones, 92% detected once.

The chain employs TRBV28 and TRBJ1-1; no reliable D call. The specimen sequenced was peripheral blood. This receptor was taken from a man aged 55 to 70 with COVID-19, enrolled during active disease. The CDR3: CASCLTAGNTEAFF. The CDR3 DNA reads as TGTGCCAGCTGTCTGACCGCGGGGAACACTGAAGCTTTCTTT. The full variable domain, in which reference TRBV28 and TRBJ1-1 provide the parts outside the CDR3, is DVKVTQSSRYLVKRTGEKVFLECVQDMDHENMFWYRQDPGLGLRLIYFSYDVKMKEKGDIPEGYSVSREKKERFSLILESASTNQTSMYLCASCLTAGNTEAFFGQGTRLTVV.